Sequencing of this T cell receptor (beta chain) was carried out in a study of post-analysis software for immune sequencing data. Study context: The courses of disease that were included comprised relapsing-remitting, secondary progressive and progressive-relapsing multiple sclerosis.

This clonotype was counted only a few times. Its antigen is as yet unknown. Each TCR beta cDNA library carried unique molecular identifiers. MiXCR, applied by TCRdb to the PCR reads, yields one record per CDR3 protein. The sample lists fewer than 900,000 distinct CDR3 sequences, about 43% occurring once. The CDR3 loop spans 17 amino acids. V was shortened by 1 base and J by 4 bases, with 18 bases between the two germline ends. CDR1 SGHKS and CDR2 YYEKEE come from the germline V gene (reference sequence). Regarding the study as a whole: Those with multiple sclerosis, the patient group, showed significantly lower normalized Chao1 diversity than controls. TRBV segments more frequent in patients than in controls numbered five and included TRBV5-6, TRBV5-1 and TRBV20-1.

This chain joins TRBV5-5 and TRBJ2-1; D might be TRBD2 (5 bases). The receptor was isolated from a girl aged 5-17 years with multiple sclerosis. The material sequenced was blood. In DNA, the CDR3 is TGTGCCAGCAGCTTGCTATTCGGACTCGTCGATTACAATGAGCAGTTCTTC. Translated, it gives CASSLLFGLVDYNEQFF. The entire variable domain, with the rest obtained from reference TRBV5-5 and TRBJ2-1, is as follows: DAGVTQSPTHLIKTRGQQVTLRCSPISGHKSVSWYQQVLGQGPQFIFQYYEKEERGRGNFPDRFSARQFPNYSSELNVNALLLGDSALYLCASSLLFGLVDYNEQFFGPGTRLTVL.